A selection of T cell receptor beta chains follows, all from one sample in a study of blood T cell repertoires in COVID-19. The data were produced by immunoSEQ multiplex PCR, yet TCRdb's version contains in-frame clones alone and is incomplete. This repertoire shows about 190,000 clones, 88% found once; its top ten account for roughly 4.7%. The sample comprised peripheral blood. Receptors were obtained from a human donor in a cohort sampled during active COVID-19. The CDR3 runs from the conserved cysteine through the conserved F or W. Fields, in order: J gene, clone size, V gene, D gene, CDR3 DNA, CDR3 protein. D genes are given only for firm matches. Part of the rows lack a size; the others show once, few, many or a class for expanded clones.

j_gene: TRBJ1-6; abundance: -; v_gene: TRBV27; d_gene: -; CDR3nt: TGTGCCAGCAGTTTAGTTCGTAATAATTCACCCCTCCACTTT; CDR3aa: CASSLVRNNSPLHF
j_gene: TRBJ2-7; abundance: few; v_gene: TRBV19; d_gene: -; CDR3nt: TGTGCCAGTAGTATGGCACAGGGCCCCTCCTACGAGCAGTACTTC; CDR3aa: CASSMAQGPSYEQYF
j_gene: TRBJ1-2; abundance: -; v_gene: TRBV23-1; d_gene: TRBD1; CDR3nt: TGCGCCAGCAGTCAATCGAATAAGGGACAGGTGGATTGCTATGGCTACACCTTC; CDR3aa: CASSQSNKGQVDCYGYTF
j_gene: TRBJ2-7; abundance: once; v_gene: TRBV6-2/TRBV6-3; d_gene: TRBD2; CDR3nt: TGTGCCAGCAGTCGATTCGCGGGAGAGACGAGGGAGCAGTACTTC; CDR3aa: CASSRFAGETREQYF
j_gene: TRBJ2-2; abundance: -; v_gene: TRBV18; d_gene: TRBD2; CDR3nt: TGTGCCAGCTCACCGGTTGGCGGGAGTATGGGGGAGCTGTTTTTT; CDR3aa: CASSPVGGSMGELFF
j_gene: TRBJ2-5; abundance: -; v_gene: TRBV27; d_gene: -; CDR3nt: TGTGCCAGCAGTTTCGCTGGGGCAGAGCGAGAGACCCAGTACTTC; CDR3aa: CASSFAGAERETQYF
j_gene: TRBJ2-7; abundance: -; v_gene: TRBV7-2; d_gene: -; CDR3nt: TGTGCCAGCAGCTTAAACGACAGGCTGCACGAGCAGTACTTC; CDR3aa: CASSLNDRLHEQYF
j_gene: TRBJ2-4; abundance: -; v_gene: TRBV6-5; d_gene: TRBD2; CDR3nt: TGTGCCAGCAGGGCGGGGGGGGACATTCAGTACTTC; CDR3aa: CASRAGGDIQYF
j_gene: TRBJ2-1; abundance: once; v_gene: TRBV4-3; d_gene: TRBD1; CDR3nt: TGCGCCAGCAGCCAGGGGACAGGGGTGAGGCAGTTCTTC; CDR3aa: CASSQGTGVRQFF
j_gene: TRBJ1-2; abundance: -; v_gene: TRBV5-1; d_gene: -; CDR3nt: TGCGCCAGCAGCAAGGGAGCTAACTATGGCTACACCTTC; CDR3aa: CASSKGANYGYTF
j_gene: TRBJ1-2; abundance: -; v_gene: TRBV18; d_gene: -; CDR3nt: TGTGCCAGCTCACACTCGATGTCTAGTGGACTTAACTATGGCTACACCTTC; CDR3aa: CASSHSMSSGLNYGYTF
j_gene: TRBJ1-1; abundance: -; v_gene: TRBV28; d_gene: -; CDR3nt: TGTGCCAGCAGTTCTTTCACAGGACAGTGGGACACTGAAGCTTTCTTT; CDR3aa: CASSSFTGQWDTEAFF
j_gene: TRBJ1-4; abundance: -; v_gene: TRBV2; d_gene: TRBD1; CDR3nt: TGTGCCAGCAGACAGAACACAGGGGGCCTTGAAAAACTGTTTTTT; CDR3aa: CASRQNTGGLEKLFF
j_gene: TRBJ2-3; abundance: -; v_gene: TRBV6-2/TRBV6-3; d_gene: -; CDR3nt: TGTGCCAGCAGTGAGTCAATAAGGACAGTCAACACAGATACGCAGTATTTT; CDR3aa: CASSESIRTVNTDTQYF
j_gene: TRBJ1-3; abundance: -; v_gene: TRBV28; d_gene: -; CDR3nt: TGTGCCAGCAGTCGGACAGAGATCTCTGGAAACACCATATATTTT; CDR3aa: CASSRTEISGNTIYF
j_gene: TRBJ1-1; abundance: -; v_gene: TRBV6-6; d_gene: -; CDR3nt: TGTGCCAGCAGTCAAAGTCCCGGGGGCACTGAAGCTTTCTTT; CDR3aa: CASSQSPGGTEAFF
j_gene: TRBJ2-1; abundance: -; v_gene: TRBV7-2; d_gene: -; CDR3nt: TGTGCCAGCAGCCATCTCCCAAGTGGTATTAGCTCCTACAATGAGCAGTTCTTC; CDR3aa: CASSHLPSGISSYNEQFF
j_gene: TRBJ1-1; abundance: -; v_gene: TRBV30; d_gene: -; CDR3nt: TGTGCCTGGGGCAGGGGTTGGGACACTGAAGCTTTCTTT; CDR3aa: CAWGRGWDTEAFF
j_gene: TRBJ1-2; abundance: once; v_gene: TRBV29-1; d_gene: -; CDR3nt: TGCAGCGTTGAAATGGCACCCTATGGCTACACCTTC; CDR3aa: CSVEMAPYGYTF
j_gene: TRBJ1-1; abundance: -; v_gene: TRBV19; d_gene: -; CDR3nt: TGTGCCAGTAGTATGGGAGGGGCGCTGGGCACTGAAGCTTTCTTT; CDR3aa: CASSMGGALGTEAFF
j_gene: TRBJ2-7; abundance: -; v_gene: TRBV24-1; d_gene: TRBD2; CDR3nt: TGTGCCACCAGTGCCGCCGGGACTAGCGTCTACGAGCAGTACTTC; CDR3aa: CATSAAGTSVYEQYF
j_gene: TRBJ2-1; abundance: -; v_gene: TRBV5-4; d_gene: TRBD2; CDR3nt: TGTGCCAGCAGCTTGAACCCGGGGGGGCCGCAGAATGAGCAGTTCTTC; CDR3aa: CASSLNPGGPQNEQFF
j_gene: TRBJ2-1; abundance: -; v_gene: TRBV9; d_gene: -; CDR3nt: TGTGCCAGCAGCGTCGGGAGTAAGGGGTACAATGAGCAGTTCTTC; CDR3aa: CASSVGSKGYNEQFF
j_gene: TRBJ1-2; abundance: -; v_gene: TRBV28; d_gene: -; CDR3nt: TGTGCCAGCAGTTTGAAGGGGTACGGCTACACCTTC; CDR3aa: CASSLKGYGYTF
j_gene: TRBJ1-2; abundance: -; v_gene: TRBV5-1; d_gene: -; CDR3nt: TGCGCCAGCAGCTGGGGGGGAATAAGACAAGCCAACTATGGCTACACCTTC; CDR3aa: CASSWGGIRQANYGYTF
j_gene: TRBJ1-5; abundance: -; v_gene: TRBV5-1; d_gene: -; CDR3nt: TGCGCCAGCAGCTTAGAGCCCACCGATAATCAGCCCCAGCATTTT; CDR3aa: CASSLEPTDNQPQHF
j_gene: TRBJ2-3; abundance: -; v_gene: TRBV6-5; d_gene: -; CDR3nt: TGTGCCAGCAGTTACTCAGACCGCGGTACAAATACGCAGTATTTT; CDR3aa: CASSYSDRGTNTQYF
j_gene: TRBJ2-1; abundance: -; v_gene: TRBV5-1; d_gene: TRBD2; CDR3nt: TGCGCCAGCAGCCCGAGGACTAGTTTCTATGAGGCGTTGGGCTCCTACAATGAGCAGTTCTTC; CDR3aa: CASSPRTSFYEALGSYNEQFF
j_gene: TRBJ1-2; abundance: -; v_gene: TRBV6-2/TRBV6-3; d_gene: TRBD1; CDR3nt: TGTGCCAGCAGTTACTCGACCGGACAGGGGGGCGGCTACACCTTC; CDR3aa: CASSYSTGQGGGYTF
j_gene: TRBJ2-7; abundance: -; v_gene: TRBV6-2/TRBV6-3; d_gene: -; CDR3nt: TGTGCCAGCAGTTACGGGAGGGGGGGCGGATTGGAGCAGTACTTC; CDR3aa: CASSYGRGGGLEQYF
j_gene: TRBJ1-6; abundance: -; v_gene: TRBV2; d_gene: TRBD1; CDR3nt: TGTGCCAGCAAAGGGGACAGCTCCTATAATTCACCCCTCCACTTT; CDR3aa: CASKGDSSYNSPLHF
j_gene: TRBJ2-3; abundance: once; v_gene: TRBV29-1; d_gene: -; CDR3nt: TGCAGCGTTGAAGGCCCGGGAGAGTCAGATACGCAGTATTTT; CDR3aa: CSVEGPGESDTQYF
j_gene: TRBJ1-2; abundance: -; v_gene: TRBV19; d_gene: -; CDR3nt: TGTGCCAGTAGTTTAAGGACAGCTCCAAACTATGGCTACACCTTC; CDR3aa: CASSLRTAPNYGYTF
j_gene: TRBJ1-2; abundance: -; v_gene: TRBV29-1; d_gene: -; CDR3nt: TGCAGCGTTGATCAAGAGGGGGATGGCTACACCTTC; CDR3aa: CSVDQEGDGYTF
j_gene: TRBJ1-4; abundance: -; v_gene: TRBV27; d_gene: -; CDR3nt: TGTGCCAGCAGCCGACGACCCACAGCTGAAAAACTGTTTTTT; CDR3aa: CASSRRPTAEKLFF
j_gene: TRBJ1-6; abundance: -; v_gene: TRBV13; d_gene: -; CDR3nt: TGTGCCAGCAGCTTATTGGGGGGCTCCTATAATTCACCCCTCCACTTT; CDR3aa: CASSLLGGSYNSPLHF
j_gene: TRBJ2-1; abundance: -; v_gene: TRBV7-2; d_gene: -; CDR3nt: TGTGCCAGCCGGGGGGCCGACAATGAGCAGTTCTTC; CDR3aa: CASRGADNEQFF